What follows is one TCR beta chain and its context. Its antigen remains unknown. Per germline, CDR1 LGHDT and CDR2 YNNKEL (reference sequence). The ends were cut back, 0 bases at V and 5 bases at J, with 14 bases in the middle. The CDR3 has 16 amino acids. The library had UMIs added by 3' ligation of an oligonucleotide to TCR cDNA. Cells were not sorted; total RNA input targeted roughly 1 to 1,100 ng. The data were taken from a study of naive and memory T cell subsets. The SP2 primer and nested alpha and beta constant region primers amplified ligated cDNA in four rounds. Reverse transcription of blood and skin TCR RNA was primed at alpha and beta constant regions. Each CDR3 protein gets one entry after TCRdb re-called the 5' RACE reads with MiXCR. The sample consists of about 60,000 distinct CDR3 sequences, roughly 8.1% of them appearing once. General study points: Potentially, T cell activation and differentiation skew this RNA-based measurement.

The TCR sequence derives from a female donor in good health. V gene TRBV3-1 combines with J gene TRBJ2-1, with a weak D call TRBD1 (6 bases). The chain's CDR3 is CASSQDRRKGDNEQFF. The CDR3, as DNA: TGTGCCAGCAGCCAAGATCGGCGCAAGGGGGACAATGAGCAGTTCTTC.